A single sample gave rise to the 28 T cell receptor beta chains below, sequenced in a study of control samples from healthy donors and cancer patients. Assay used: immunoSEQ multiplex PCR; TCRdb lists only in-frame clones, some missing. The table includes 100,000 or so clones, over 75% detected once. Material: blood. The receptor source for this set is a woman aged 45-65 years in good health.

The CDR3 sequence: CASSLKFVSVTEAFF. The DNA for the CDR3 is TGTGCCAGCAGTTTAAAATTCGTCTCTGTGACTGAAGCTTTCTTT. This chain links TRBV27 with TRBJ1-1; D is unresolved. V lost 2 bases, J lost 5 bases, and 15 bases lay in between. Looked up from germline, CDR1 is MNHEY and CDR2 is SMNVEV (reference sequence). CDR3 size: 15 residues.

This rearrangement joins TRBV9 to TRBJ2-7; D gene ambiguous. The CDR3 is 15 residues long. Germline V gives CDR1 SGDLS, CDR2 YYNGEE. V shed 2 bases and J shed 3 bases, with 15 bases lying between them. The CDR3 bases are TGTGCCAGCAGCGTTGATCAGGCGAATTACTACGAGCAGTACTTC. It encodes CASSVDQANYYEQYF.

The chain couples TRBV21-1 to TRBJ2-7. TRBV21-1 is tagged as a pseudogene. The CDR3 spans 15 residues. The CDR3 DNA reads TGTGCCAGCACCGCCCGGGGAAGGGGCCCCTACGAGCAGTACGTC. Protein product: CASTARGRGPYEQYV.

The rearrangement links TRBV30 to TRBJ2-7; D remains ambiguous. The CDR3 contains 13 residues. Germline assignment: CDR1 GTSNPN and CDR2 SVGIG (reference sequence). Trimming cost V 0 bases and J 2 bases, with 8 bases left between them. The DNA for the CDR3 is TGTGCCTGGAGTGTAACACAAACCTACGAGCAGTACTTC. Its translation is CAWSVTQTYEQYF.

V gene TRBV2 combines with J gene TRBJ2-7; 8 bases are a match to TRBD1. Germline V gene lookup returns CDR1 SNHLY and CDR2 FYNNEI. The CDR3 loop spans 14 amino acids. The V gene end was trimmed by 8 bases and the J gene end by 4 bases; junction bases not matched to a gene: 10. The CDR3 is CASGLEQGVYEQYF. The CDR3 DNA reads as TGTGCCAGCGGATTGGAACAGGGGGTGTACGAGCAGTACTTC.

The V call is TRBV12-3 or TRBV12-4, the J call TRBJ1-2, with D possibly being TRBD1 (5 bases). V was trimmed by 6 bases and J by 4 bases, leaving 12 bases between them. CDR3 size: 13 residues. The CDR3 bases are TGTGCCAGCAGCGATGGGGGTTCCTATGGCTACACCTTC. It specifies CASSDGGSYGYTF.

The CDR3 spells CASSIGRERPYEQYF. CDR3 nucleotides: TGTGCCAGTAGTATCGGGAGGGAGAGACCCTACGAGCAGTACTTC. This chain joins TRBV19 and TRBJ2-7; 8 bases line up with TRBD2. Germline CDR1 and CDR2: LNHDA and SQIVND (reference sequence). V lost 3 bases, J lost 2 bases, and 6 bases stayed unmatched. The CDR3 is 15 amino acids.

There are a few counts of this clone. The V call is TRBV2, the J call TRBJ1-2; maybe TRBD1 (5 bases). Looked up from germline, CDR1 is SNHLY and CDR2 is FYNNEI. The CDR3 covers 13 residues. Trimming took 5 bases from V and 11 from J, leaving 18 bases between them. The CDR3 DNA follows: TGTGCCAGCAGTCGGGACCCGCTTAACGCGTACACCTTC. Translated, it gives CASSRDPLNAYTF.

In this sample, this clone turned up once. The chain carries TRBV7-9 and TRBJ2-7, with D perhaps TRBD2 (5 bases). There are 15 residues in the CDR3. The V gene lost 2 bases and the J gene lost 1 base, with 12 bases spanning the gap. Germline V gene sequence: CDR1 SEHNR, CDR2 FQNEAQ (reference sequence). CDR3 coding DNA: TGTGCCAGCAGCTTAAGTGGGAGTCGGTCCTACGAGCAGTACGTC. As protein: CASSLSGSRSYEQYV.

The rearrangement links TRBV7-3 to TRBJ1-5, with D maybe TRBD1 (6 bases). Deletions cut 0 bases from V and 9 bases from J, with 12 bases between. The V gene's germline CDR1 is SGHTA and CDR2 FQGTGA. The CDR3 runs 14 residues. CDR3 nucleotide sequence: TGTGCCAGCAGCTTAACCCCCAGGGGATCGCCCCAGCATTTT. It translates to CASSLTPRGSPQHF.

The chain is built from TRBV18 and TRBJ2-7; 10 positions agree with TRBD1. Germline V CDR1 and CDR2: KGHSH, LQKENI. V was pared by 4 bases and J by 3 bases, with 9 bases of the junction left unmatched. The CDR3 sequence is 16 residues long. The CDR3 DNA follows: TGTGCCAGCTCACGGCAAACCGGGACAGGGGACTACGAGCAGTACTTC. It codes for CASSRQTGTGDYEQYF.

The gene calls are TRBV19 and TRBJ2-3; no definite D call. Trimming removed 4 bases at V and 2 bases at J, with 10 bases between. This CDR3 comprises 14 residues. Germline values: CDR1 LNHDA, CDR2 SQIVND (reference sequence). The CDR3 sequence is CASSTRWDTDTQYF. CDR3 nucleotides: TGTGCCAGTAGTACCAGATGGGACACAGATACGCAGTATTTT.

The genes are TRBV7-9 and TRBJ2-4, with D possibly being TRBD2 (6 bases). V shed 3 bases and J shed 0 bases, with 9 bases lying between them. CDR3 length: 15 residues. The germline CDR1 and CDR2 sequences are SEHNR and FQNEAQ (reference sequence). The DNA for the CDR3 is TGTGCCAGCAGCTTTGGCGGGATAGCCAAAAACATTCAGTACTTC. It is translated as CASSFGGIAKNIQYF.

J is TRBJ2-5 and V is TRBV7-8; D not certain. Germline CDR1 is SGHVS and CDR2 is FQNEAQ. The CDR3 is 14 residues long. Trimming shortened V by 0 bases and J by 3 bases, and 8 bases separated the two germline ends. Written as DNA, the CDR3 is TGTGCCAGCAGCTTAGCGCGAGAAAAAGAGACCCAGTACTTC. It encodes CASSLAREKETQYF.

This chain joins TRBV6-6 and TRBJ1-2; no definite D call. Germline values: CDR1 MNHNY, CDR2 SVGAGI (reference sequence). CDR3 length equals 12 residues. Between the trimmed V and J ends, which lost 7 bases and 8 bases, there was a span of 14 bases. As DNA, the CDR3 is TGTGCCAGCACCCTAACCCAAGGGGGCTACACCTTC. This encodes CASTLTQGGYTF.

The chain recombines TRBV11-2 with TRBJ1-1; no clear D gene. The CDR3 consists of 13 residues. CDR1 is SGHAT and CDR2 is FQNNGV in the germline V gene. V lost 4 bases and J lost 3, with 9 bases in between. Written as DNA, the CDR3 is TGTGCCAGCAGCTCAGACCTGGACACTGAAGCTTTCTTT. This translates into CASSSDLDTEAFF.

This sequence joins TRBV18 and TRBJ1-4; D is possibly TRBD1 (5 bases). The CDR3 has 14 amino acids. V shed 4 bases and J shed 4 bases, with 10 bases lying between them. Germline V lookup: CDR1 KGHSH, CDR2 LQKENI. CDR3 nucleotides: TGTGCCAGCTCACTGGGGGTTGGTAATGAAAAACTGTTTTTT. It yields the protein CASSLGVGNEKLFF.

The chain uses TRBV7-3 and TRBJ2-5; 9 nucleotides align to TRBD1. Trimming removed 4 bases from V and 5 bases from J; junction bases left unmatched: 5. Germline V gives CDR1 SGHTA, CDR2 FQGTGA. The CDR3 runs to 14 residues. The CDR3 reads CASSSAGQGETQYF. The CDR3 region has the DNA TGTGCCAGCAGCTCAGCGGGACAGGGCGAGACCCAGTACTTC. The whole variable domain, remainder taken from reference TRBV7-3 and TRBJ2-5, is GAGVSQTPSNKVTEKGKYVELRCDPISGHTALYWYRQSLGQGPEFLIYFQGTGAADDSGLPNDRFFAVRPEGSVSTLKIQRTERGDSAVYLCASSSAGQGETQYFGPGTRLLVL.

V usage is TRBV11-1 and J usage is TRBJ2-7; 8 bases match TRBD2. J lost 7 bases, V lost 7 bases, and 6 bases had no gene match. The CDR3 length is 12 residues. Germline V gene sequence: CDR1 SGHAT, CDR2 FQDESV (reference sequence). The CDR3 loop reads CASTGRGGEQYV. The CDR3 nucleotides read TGTGCCAGCACCGGGAGGGGTGGGGAGCAGTACGTC.

This clone has more than one count but fewer than ten. The genes are TRBV15 and TRBJ1-1, with D uncertain. The V gene's germline CDR1 is LNHNV and CDR2 YYDKDF (reference sequence). This CDR3 is built from 12 residues. The V end was cut by 8 bases, the J end by 3 bases, with 10 bases between. The CDR3 coding sequence is TGTGCCACCGGCGGGGTCGACACTGAAGCTTTCTTT. This sequence encodes CATGGVDTEAFF.

The rearrangement joins TRBV18 to TRBJ1-1; perhaps TRBD1 as D (5 bases). Germline values: CDR1 KGHSH, CDR2 LQKENI. V was cut by 2 bases and J by 2 bases, with 9 bases left in between. The CDR3 extends over 14 amino acids. The CDR3 DNA sequence: TGTGCCAGCTCACCAGACAGCGTTAACACTGAAGCTTTCTTT. Amino acids: CASSPDSVNTEAFF.

The V call is TRBV10-3, the J call TRBJ1-5; D is ambiguous. The ends were cut back, 0 bases at V and 15 bases at J, with 15 bases in the middle. The CDR3 totals 13 residues. Per germline, CDR1 ENHRY and CDR2 SYGVKD. In nucleotides, the CDR3 is TGTGCCATCAGTGAGTCCCCCGGGAAGGGAGGGCATTTT. Encoded protein: CAISESPGKGGHF.

This sequence joins TRBV6-6 and TRBJ2-5; D is possibly TRBD2 (5 bases). Trimming removed 2 bases at V and 4 bases at J, with 11 bases between. This CDR3 spans 14 amino acids. The germline V gene has CDR1 MNHNY and CDR2 SVGAGI (reference sequence). The CDR3 sequence: CASSYIRDGETQYF. The CDR3 nucleotides read TGTGCCAGCAGTTACATTCGGGATGGAGAGACCCAGTACTTC.

The rearrangement links TRBV9 to TRBJ2-1; 11 bases line up with TRBD1. The CDR3 contains 18 residues. After removal of 2 bases from V and 6 bases from J, the junction contained 13 bases not matched to a gene. Germline CDR1 SGDLS, CDR2 YYNGEE. For the CDR3, the DNA is TGTGCCAGCAGCGTCTCGTGGAAGGGGACAGGGGGGATCAATGAGCAGTTCTTC. Amino acid sequence: CASSVSWKGTGGINEQFF. The entire variable domain, with the rest obtained from reference TRBV9 and TRBJ2-1, is as follows: DSGVTQTPKHLITATGQRVTLRCSPRSGDLSVYWYQQSLDQGLQFLIQYYNGEERAKGNILERFSAQQFPDLHSELNLSSLELGDSALYFCASSVSWKGTGGINEQFFGPGTRLTVL.

V gene TRBV5-4 combines with J gene TRBJ2-1; 10 bases fit TRBD2. Germline CDR1 SGHNT, CDR2 YYREEE (reference sequence). The CDR3 length is 15 residues. Trimming at V came to 5 bases and at J to 7 bases, leaving 9 bases not matched to a gene. The DNA of the CDR3 is TGTGCCAGCAGTTCCCTAGCGGGAGTTGGGAATGAGCAGTTCTTC. It codes for CASSSLAGVGNEQFF.

CDR3 residues: CASRLAGLTDTQYF. CDR3 in DNA: TGTGCCAGTCGACTAGCGGGACTTACAGATACGCAGTATTTT. The chain carries TRBV19 and TRBJ2-3; 11 nucleotides match TRBD2. CDR1 is LNHDA, CDR2 SQIVND, per germline (reference sequence). The CDR3 extends over 14 amino acids. The J segment lost 3 bases and the V segment lost 8 bases, leaving 4 bases of the junction unmatched. The full variable domain, completed using reference TRBV19 and TRBJ2-3, is DGGITQSPKYLFRKEGQNVTLSCEQNLNHDAMYWYRQDPGQGLRLIYYSQIVNDFQKGDIAEGYSVSREKKESFPLTVTSAQKNPTAFYLCASRLAGLTDTQYFGPGTRLTVL.

The genes are TRBV6-4 and TRBJ2-1, with D uncertain. Trimming stripped 4 bases from V and 1 base from J, with 8 bases between. Germline-derived CDR1 and CDR2 are MRHNA and SNTAGT. CDR3 size: 14 residues. The CDR3 region has the DNA TGTGCCAGCAGTGCGGACCCTTCCTACAATGAGCAGTTCTTC. It yields the protein CASSADPSYNEQFF.

The chain uses TRBV12-5 and TRBJ1-6, with unresolved D. CDR1 is LGHNT, CDR2 FRNRAP, per germline. With 2 bases removed from V and 10 bases from J, the gap between germline ends came to 9 bases. CDR3 length: 13 amino acids. The CDR3 nucleotides read TGTGCTAGTGGTTTGACAGAAACCTCACCCCTCCACTTT. Protein: CASGLTETSPLHF.